This TCR beta chain was observed in a study of a mutant IDH1 vaccine in newly diagnosed glioma. Study-wide findings and caveats: Changes in top peripheral clonotypes did not appear linked to pseudoprogression.

The data were produced by immunoSEQ multiplex PCR, yet TCRdb's version contains in-frame clones alone and is incomplete. The sample contains roughly 130,000 clones, around four fifths of which appear only once. This CDR3 is 15 amino acids long. Germline V gene sequence: CDR1 SGHNT, CDR2 YYREEE (reference sequence). Trimming pared 2 bases from V and 1 base from J, leaving 12 bases between. On this clone itself: Its antigen is unknown.

Time point of the sample: week 11, during vaccination. All doses held 300 ug of mutant IDH1 20-mer peptide, with topical imiquimod. V usage is TRBV5-4 and J usage is TRBJ1-2, with D tentatively TRBD1 (6 bases). The TCR originated in a man in his forties with glioma. The sequenced sample was PBMCs, obtained from a glioma patient whose treatment included an IDH1 peptide vaccine. The CDR3 loop is CASSFLGGINYGYTF. The CDR3 DNA reads TGTGCCAGCAGCTTTTTAGGGGGGATTAACTATGGCTACACCTTC.